This T cell receptor beta chain originates from a study of response to subunit inactivated influenza vaccine. Each CDR3 protein gets one entry after TCRdb re-called the RT-PCR reads with MiXCR. Of about half a million distinct CDR3 sequences in the sample, 25% were seen once. General study points: Authors suggested seasonal influenza vaccinations each recruit few new T cells.

The CDR3 is made up of 14 amino acids. V was clipped by 8 bases and J by 8 bases; unmatched bases: 9. Germline lookup yields CDR1 LNHDA and CDR2 SQIVND (reference sequence). Remarks on this clonotype: No antigen is known for it.

The rearrangement joins TRBV19 to TRBJ1-4, with 9 bases identical to TRBD1. This clonotype originated in a man aged 50-59 years who received an inactivated influenza vaccine. This specimen consisted of CD4+ T cells sorted from PBMCs, obtained 5 to 6 days after vaccination. The chain's CDR3 is CASHPTGQGEKLFF. The CDR3 nucleotides read TGTGCCAGTCACCCGACGGGACAGGGCGAAAAACTGTTTTTT.